This T cell receptor (beta chain) derives from a study of T-cell memory formation after mild COVID-19. Notes on the study in general: Detection of some responders pre-infection suggested pre-existing cross-reactive memory T cells participated. CD4+ clones that contracted lay mainly in CM and EM; CD8+ ones lay in EMRA.

Each CDR3 protein is one row after TCRdb ran MiXCR on the 5' RACE reads. Found here are about 82,000 distinct CDR3 sequences, roughly 13% of them singletons; the top ten hold 41%. Trimming cost V 2 bases and J 6 bases, with 9 bases left between them. Germline CDR1 SGHRS, CDR2 YFSETQ. The CDR3 length is 14 residues. This clonotype appeared a few times. Its antigen is still unknown. Material: PBMCs or a T cell subset sorted from them (not recorded which). The TCR sequence derives from a young man who had mild COVID-19 (a few samples of this study predate the infection). Cell type and time point are not known. The chain employs TRBV5-1 and TRBJ1-6; D ambiguous. The chain's CDR3 is CASSLAGANSPLHF. In nucleotides, the CDR3 is TGCGCCAGCAGCTTAGCAGGTGCTAATTCACCCCTCCACTTT.